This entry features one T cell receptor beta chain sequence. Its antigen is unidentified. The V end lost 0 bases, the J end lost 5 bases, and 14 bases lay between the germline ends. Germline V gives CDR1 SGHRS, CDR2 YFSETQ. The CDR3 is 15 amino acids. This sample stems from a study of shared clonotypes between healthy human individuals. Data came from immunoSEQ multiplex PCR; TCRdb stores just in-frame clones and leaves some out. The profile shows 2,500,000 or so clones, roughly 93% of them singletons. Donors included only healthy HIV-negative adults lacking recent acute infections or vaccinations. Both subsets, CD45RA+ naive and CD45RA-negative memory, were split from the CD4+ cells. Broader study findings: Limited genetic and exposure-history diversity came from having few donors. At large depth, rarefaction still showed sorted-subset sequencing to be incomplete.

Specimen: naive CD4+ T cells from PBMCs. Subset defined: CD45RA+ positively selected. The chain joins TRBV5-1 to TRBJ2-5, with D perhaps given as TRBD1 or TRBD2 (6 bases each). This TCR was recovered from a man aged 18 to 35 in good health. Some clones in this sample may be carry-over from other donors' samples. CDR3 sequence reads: CASSLVGGREETQYF. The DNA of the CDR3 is TGCGCCAGCAGCTTGGTCGGGGGCAGGGAGGAGACCCAGTACTTC.